One and the same sample provided the 19 T cell receptor beta chains below, sequenced in a study of T cell responses to AZD1222 COVID-19 vaccine. The method was immunoSEQ multiplex PCR; TCRdb's version includes in-frame clones alone and lacks a portion of them. Of 120,000 or so clones listed, 80% to 95% are singletons. Here the sequenced sample was peripheral blood, taken on day 0 of AZD1222 vaccination. The receptors here all came from an adult in good health.

This chain links TRBV9 with TRBJ2-2; TRBD1 aligns across 9 bases. Trimming took 4 bases from V and 7 from J; bases not matched to a gene: 5. CDR1 is SGDLS, CDR2 YYNGEE, per germline. The CDR3 loop spans 14 amino acids. This CDR3 reads CASSFGQGFGELFF. The CDR3 bases are TGTGCCAGCAGCTTCGGACAGGGGTTCGGGGAGCTGTTTTTT. The entire variable domain, with the rest obtained from reference TRBV9 and TRBJ2-2, is as follows: DSGVTQTPKHLITATGQRVTLRCSPRSGDLSVYWYQQSLDQGLQFLIQYYNGEERAKGNILERFSAQQFPDLHSELNLSSLELGDSALYFCASSFGQGFGELFFGEGSRLTVL.

The rearrangement links TRBV5-1 to TRBJ2-1; D gene unclear. V was trimmed by 2 bases and J by 4 bases, leaving 13 bases between them. CDR3 length: 15 residues. CDR1 and CDR2 from the germline V gene are SGHRS and YFSETQ. CDR3 loop: CASSLTHSPYNEQFF. The CDR3 DNA sequence: TGCGCCAGCAGCTTAACTCATAGCCCATACAATGAGCAGTTCTTC.

J is TRBJ1-2 and V is TRBV19, with D possibly matching TRBD1 (5 bases). Trimming cost V 5 bases and J 4 bases, with 11 bases left between them. The germline V gene encodes CDR1 LNHDA and CDR2 SQIVND (reference sequence). The CDR3 length is 13 residues. The CDR3 nucleotides read TGTGCCAGTAGTCACGACAGAATCTATGGCTACACCTTC. Its protein is CASSHDRIYGYTF.

This rearrangement joins TRBV3-1 (or the pseudogene TRBV3-2) to TRBJ1-5; maybe TRBD1 (6 bases). Trimming took 4 bases from V and 7 from J, leaving 11 bases between them. This CDR3 has 13 residues. Per the germline V gene, CDR1 is LGHDT and CDR2 is YNNKEL (reference sequence). The CDR3: CASSRNRVQPQHF. The DNA of the CDR3 is TGTGCCAGCAGCCGAAACAGGGTACAGCCCCAGCATTTT.

The rearrangement uses TRBV28 and TRBJ2-3; D is uncertain. Germline CDR1 is MDHEN and CDR2 is SYDVKM. Trimming took off 5 bases at V and 0 bases at J, with 12 bases between the two ends. This CDR3 spans 15 amino acids. The CDR3 is CASSLDNPSTDTQYF. The DNA of the CDR3 is TGTGCCAGCAGTCTCGACAACCCTAGCACAGATACGCAGTATTTT. The variable domain in full, with the rest retrieved from reference TRBV28 and TRBJ2-3, is DVKVTQSSRYLVKRTGEKVFLECVQDMDHENMFWYRQDPGLGLRLIYFSYDVKMKEKGDIPEGYSVSREKKERFSLILESASTNQTSMYLCASSLDNPSTDTQYFGPGTRLTVL.

This chain links TRBV6-5 with TRBJ2-3, with D tentatively TRBD1 (6 bases). Germline loops: CDR1 MNHEY, CDR2 SVGAGI. This CDR3 has 12 amino acids. V dropped 4 bases and J dropped 7 bases, with 9 bases sitting between them. CDR3 bases: TGTGCCAGCAGTTTCACAGGGAATACGCAGTATTTT. Translating gives CASSFTGNTQYF.

Here the CDR3 DNA reads TGTGCCGGCACTAGCGGAGCTTACAATGAGCAGTTCTTC. Residues: CAGTSGAYNEQFF. The V gene is TRBV2, the J gene TRBJ2-1; 8 nucleotides align to TRBD2. The CDR3 covers 13 residues. J lost 4 bases, V lost 11 bases, and 7 bases had no gene match. The germline V gene encodes CDR1 SNHLY and CDR2 FYNNEI.

V is TRBV5-1 and J is TRBJ2-3; 12 bases align to TRBD1. CDR3 length equals 16 residues. Germline V gene data show CDR1 as SGHRS and CDR2 as YFSETQ. Trimming took 1 base from V and 5 from J; bases not matched to a gene: 5. CDR3: CASSLPGQGAGDTQYF. The CDR3 coding sequence is TGCGCCAGCAGCTTGCCGGGACAGGGGGCCGGAGATACGCAGTATTTT.

This clone was recorded only once. The chain employs TRBV4-2 and TRBJ2-1; D may be TRBD2 (5 bases). V lost 0 bases to trimming and J lost 0 bases, with 15 bases between them. Germline CDR1 is LGHNA and CDR2 is YNFKEQ. There are 18 residues in the CDR3. This CDR3 reads CASSQDPPTSSSYNEQFF. The CDR3 DNA reads TGTGCCAGCAGCCAAGACCCTCCTACTAGTAGCTCCTACAATGAGCAGTTCTTC.

The chain combines TRBV18 with TRBJ1-5, with D tentatively TRBD1 (5 bases). The germline gives CDR1 KGHSH, CDR2 LQKENI. CDR3 size: 16 residues. Trimming pared 4 bases from V and 7 bases from J, leaving 20 bases between. CDR3 protein: CASSLAGRGGRQPQHF. DNA of the CDR3: TGTGCCAGCTCACTAGCGGGGAGGGGAGGAAGGCAGCCCCAGCATTTT. Full variable domain (remainder filled in from reference TRBV18 and TRBJ1-5): NAGVMQNPRHLVRRRGQEARLRCSPMKGHSHVYWYRQLPEEGLKFMVYLQKENIIDESGMPKERFSAEFPKEGPSILRIQQVVRGDSAAYFCASSLAGRGGRQPQHFGDGTRLSIL.

This rearrangement joins TRBV6-4 to TRBJ2-7, with a weak D call TRBD1 (6 bases). The CDR3 length is 19 residues. Trimming removed 5 bases from V and 2 bases from J, with 28 bases in between. Germline loops: CDR1 MRHNA, CDR2 SNTAGT. CDR3 in amino acids: CASSFPQGRGIKGAYEQYF. The CDR3 DNA is TGTGCCAGCAGTTTCCCTCAGGGAAGGGGGATCAAGGGAGCCTACGAGCAGTACTTC.

The chain uses TRBV5-8 and TRBJ2-5; TRBD2 agrees at 7 bases. The CDR3 has 14 amino acids. Trimming at V came to 2 bases and at J to 9 bases, leaving 10 bases not matched to a gene. Per germline, CDR1 SGHTS and CDR2 YDEGEE. This chain's CDR3 is CASSFSHIRGAQYF. In nucleotides, the CDR3 is TGTGCCAGCAGCTTCTCTCACATCCGGGGGGCCCAGTACTTC. The full variable domain, its missing parts supplied by reference TRBV5-8 and TRBJ2-5, is EAGVTQSPTHLIKTRGQQATLRCSPISGHTSVYWYQQALGLGLQFLLWYDEGEERNRGNFPPRFSGRQFPNYSSELNVNALELEDSALYLCASSFSHIRGAQYFGPGTRLLVL.

The chain employs TRBV5-4 and TRBJ1-2; possible D gene TRBD1, 5 bases. There are 14 residues in the CDR3. Germline V gene data show CDR1 as SGHNT and CDR2 as YYREEE (reference sequence). The V and J ends lost 0 bases and 8 bases respectively, with 14 bases between them. The CDR3 DNA follows: TGTGCCAGCAGCTTGGATAGGCAGGGAGGCGGCTACACCTTC. Its protein is CASSLDRQGGGYTF.

The rearrangement links TRBV4-1 to TRBJ2-2, with D perhaps TRBD1 or TRBD2 (5 bases each). The germline gives CDR1 MGHRA, CDR2 YSYEKL. This CDR3 is 17 amino acids long. V lost 4 bases and J lost 5, with 20 bases in between. The CDR3 spells CASSRAIDRTGTGELFF. CDR3 nucleotide sequence: TGCGCCAGCAGCCGGGCAATCGACAGAACGGGAACCGGGGAGCTGTTTTTT.

About this clone: Other DNA sequences of this sample code for an identical CDR3. The J gene is TRBJ1-1, the V gene TRBV7-3, with D possibly TRBD1 on 5 matching bases. V was trimmed by 4 bases and J by 3 bases, leaving 15 bases between them. CDR1 SGHTA and CDR2 FQGTGA come from the germline V gene. CDR3 length equals 15 residues. The CDR3 DNA reads as TGTGCCAGCAGCTCCCAGCAGGGACGGGACACTGAAGCTTTCTTT. Translation: CASSSQQGRDTEAFF.

V gene TRBV6-5 combines with J gene TRBJ1-2, with D perhaps TRBD1 (5 bases). The CDR3 covers 14 residues. The V end was cut by 7 bases, the J end by 4 bases, with 16 bases between. CDR1 and CDR2 (germline): MNHEY, SVGAGI. The CDR3: CASIVGGRGYGYTF. For the CDR3, the DNA is TGTGCCAGCATTGTCGGGGGACGGGGCTATGGCTACACCTTC.

This rearrangement joins TRBV19 to TRBJ2-1; tentatively, D is TRBD2 (7 bases). V dropped 7 bases and J dropped 13 bases, with 26 bases sitting between them. CDR1 and CDR2 from the germline V gene are LNHDA and SQIVND (reference sequence). The CDR3 sequence is 15 residues long. In nucleotides, the CDR3 is TGTGCCAGTACCCCAAACTCTGGGAGCGGGACATTTCAGTTCTTC. Translated, it gives CASTPNSGSGTFQFF.

This sequence joins TRBV28 and TRBJ1-5; D not resolved. The germline gives CDR1 MDHEN, CDR2 SYDVKM. The V end lost 4 bases, the J end lost 4 bases, and 8 bases lay between the germline ends. There are 13 residues in the CDR3. This chain's CDR3 is CASSYNLNQPQHF. CDR3 coding DNA: TGTGCCAGCAGTTATAATTTGAATCAGCCCCAGCATTTT.

This rearrangement joins TRBV9 to TRBJ2-7; D is perhaps TRBD1 (5 bases). CDR1 is SGDLS, CDR2 YYNGEE, per germline. V was pared by 5 bases and J by 2 bases, with 17 bases between. This CDR3 has 15 amino acids. CDR3 region: CASSTHQGFPYEQYF. The CDR3 DNA is TGTGCCAGCAGTACCCATCAGGGATTCCCCTACGAGCAGTACTTC.